What follows are 21 T cell receptor beta chains derived from one specimen sequenced in a study of CD8 T cells in ankylosing spondylitis. TCRdb re-called the 5' RACE reads through MiXCR, storing one row per CDR3 protein. The sample records 250,000 to 350,000 distinct CDR3 sequences, around 20% being singletons. The source material was blood, either unsorted or a sorted T cell fraction (not recorded which). The receptors originated from a male donor with ankylosing spondylitis or in good health (not recorded which).

This clonotype came up many times. The chain couples TRBV20-1 to TRBJ2-2, with a possible D match to TRBD2 (5 bases). The CDR3 is made up of 17 amino acids. V gave up 0 bases and J gave up 2 bases, with 16 bases separating them. Germline lookup yields CDR1 DFQATT and CDR2 SNEGSKA (reference sequence). CDR3 region: CSARDNVKRLNTGELFF. CDR3 DNA: TGCAGTGCTAGAGATAACGTGAAGCGGCTAAACACCGGGGAGCTGTTTTTT.

As regards this clonotype: A much larger clone lies a single base off, so this may be a read error. This sequence joins TRBV27 and TRBJ2-7; TRBD1 is a possible D gene (6 bases). Germline V lookup: CDR1 MNHEY, CDR2 SMNVEV (reference sequence). CDR3 length: 14 residues. CDR3 residues: CTSSPTGKRYEQYV. The CDR3, as DNA: TGTACCAGCAGTCCCACAGGGAAAAGGTACGAGCAGTACGTC.

Only a few counts were recorded for this clonotype. The chain recombines TRBV5-5 with TRBJ2-7; maybe TRBD2 (6 bases). Germline CDR1 reads SGHKS; CDR2 reads YYEKEE (reference sequence). This CDR3 is built from 12 residues. The CDR3 region has the DNA TGTGCCAGCAGCTTTTTTGGGTCTAGCGAGCACGTC. This translates into CASSFFGSSEHV.

This clonotype was observed a handful of times. The chain employs TRBV9 and TRBJ2-3; 10 bases are a match to TRBD1. This CDR3 spans 15 amino acids. CDR1 and CDR2 (germline): SGDLS, YYNGEE. V trimming: 7 bases; J trimming: 5 bases; junction bases outside the gene matches: 10. The CDR3, as DNA: TGTGCCAGCTCTAGGGGGGACAGGGGTCGAGATACGCAGTATTTT. It translates to CASSRGDRGRDTQYF.

This clonotype was found a few times. V is TRBV3-1 and J is TRBJ2-1; 7 positions agree with TRBD1. This CDR3 is built from 16 residues. CDR1 and CDR2 from the germline V gene are LGHDT and YNNKEL (reference sequence). V lost 0 bases to trimming and J lost 3 bases; unmatched junction nucleotides: 5. CDR3 amino acids: CASSQDLDRYYNEQFF. In DNA form, the CDR3 reads TGTGCCAGCAGCCAAGATCTGGACAGGTACTACAATGAGCAGTTCTTC.

This clonotype was seen repeatedly, ten times or more. The chain links TRBV5-1 to TRBJ2-4; D possibly matches TRBD1 or TRBD2 (7 bases each). Germline values: CDR1 SGHRS, CDR2 YFSETQ. The CDR3 is made up of 13 amino acids. The V end lost 6 bases, the J end lost 9 bases, and 16 bases lay between the germline ends. This CDR3 is CASTTGEGGIQYF. In DNA, the CDR3 is TGCGCCAGCACCACAGGGGAGGGGGGCATTCAGTACTTC.

The chain combines TRBV5-1 with TRBJ2-5; D uncertain. The CDR3 sequence is 16 residues long. V was cut by 0 bases and J by 5 bases, with 17 bases left in between. Looked up from germline, CDR1 is SGHRS and CDR2 is YFSETQ. The CDR3 reads CASSLAFQKARETQYF. CDR3 coding DNA: TGCGCCAGCAGCTTGGCCTTTCAAAAGGCACGGGAGACCCAGTACTTC. Drawing the rest from reference TRBV5-1 and TRBJ2-5, the complete variable domain is KAGVTQTPRYLIKTRGQQVTLSCSPISGHRSVSWYQQTPGQGLQFLFEYFSETQRNKGNFPGRFSGRQFSNSRSEMNVSTLELGDSALYLCASSLAFQKARETQYFGPGTRLLVL.

As concerns this clonotype: A clone one base away is much larger, so this may be a read error. This sequence joins TRBV11-2 and TRBJ2-3; no clear D. Germline lookup yields CDR1 SGHAT and CDR2 FQNNGV. CDR3 length equals 12 residues. With 5 bases removed from V and 4 bases from J, the gap between germline ends came to 7 bases. The CDR3 loop reads CASSPLSDTQYF. The DNA of the CDR3 is TGTGCCAGCAGCCCCTTATCAGATACGCAGTATTTT.

This clonotype has ten or more counts. The chain recombines TRBV5-5 with TRBJ2-3; D gene unclear. V lost 6 bases and J 10 bases, leaving 21 bases between the germline ends. The CDR3 contains 14 residues. Germline V gene lookup returns CDR1 SGHKS and CDR2 YYEKEE (reference sequence). The CDR3 spells CASIDTNRLGAQYF. The CDR3 nucleotides read TGTGCCAGCATCGACACAAACAGACTTGGGGCGCAGTATTTT.

The sample holds a few counts of this clonotype. The rearrangement uses TRBV12-3 or TRBV12-4 and TRBJ1-1, with TRBD1 matching 8 bases. The V gene end was trimmed by 6 bases and the J gene end by 8 bases; junction bases not matched to a gene: 2. CDR3 size: 11 residues. DNA for the CDR3: TGTGCCAGCAGCCGGGACAGGGAAGCTTTCTTT. Its translation: CASSRDREAFF.

This clonotype was seen more than once but under ten times. The rearrangement links TRBV24-1 to TRBJ1-4, with no clear D. This CDR3 has 14 amino acids. V lost 3 bases to trimming and J lost 4 bases, with 8 bases between them. Per germline, CDR1 KGHDR and CDR2 SFDVKD. CDR3 DNA: TGTGCCACCAGTGATCGGGGATTTAATGAAAAACTGTTTTTT. Protein sequence: CATSDRGFNEKLFF.

The chain is built from TRBV29-1 and TRBJ1-1; D gene uncertain. The germline V gene encodes CDR1 SQVTM and CDR2 ANQGSEA. CDR3 length: 10 amino acids. V was trimmed by 7 bases and J by 1 base, leaving 4 bases between them. The CDR3 reads CSAKNTEAFF. The CDR3 bases are TGCAGCGCCAAGAACACTGAAGCTTTCTTT.

V gene TRBV5-1 combines with J gene TRBJ1-4; 9 nucleotides match TRBD1. J gave up 7 bases and V 3 bases, and 7 bases lay outside the gene matches. The germline gives CDR1 SGHRS, CDR2 YFSETQ. The CDR3 contains 15 residues. CDR3 DNA sequence: TGCGCCAGCAGCTCGGGGACAGGGACGAGTGAAAAACTGTTTTTT. Its translation is CASSSGTGTSEKLFF.

This clonotype turned up a few times. The gene calls are TRBV28 and TRBJ2-7; 13 bases are a match to TRBD2. The CDR3 runs to 15 residues. V lost 6 bases to trimming and J lost 6 bases; unmatched junction nucleotides: 8. Per the germline V gene, CDR1 is MDHEN and CDR2 is SYDVKM. The CDR3 coding sequence is TGTGCCAGCAGATCCGGGACTAGCGGGACCTTCGAGCAGTACGTC. It yields the protein CASRSGTSGTFEQYV.

This sequence joins TRBV29-1 and TRBJ1-1, with D uncertain. The length of the CDR3 is 15 residues. Germline values: CDR1 SQVTM, CDR2 ANQGSEA. The germline V and J ends were trimmed by 6 bases and 0 bases, with 17 bases remaining between them. The CDR3 loop is CSVMVRTAMNTEAFF. CDR3 DNA sequence: TGCAGCGTAATGGTCCGGACGGCAATGAACACTGAAGCTTTCTTT.

This chain links TRBV12-3 or TRBV12-4 with TRBJ1-4; D might be TRBD1 (5 bases). Trimming took 4 bases from V and 7 from J, leaving 13 bases between them. CDR3 size: 14 residues. Here the CDR3 reads CASSSQGRVEKLFF. The DNA for the CDR3 is TGTGCCAGCAGTTCCCAGGGACGGGTTGAAAAACTGTTTTTT.

The rearrangement joins TRBV27 to TRBJ2-1, with 12 bases that match TRBD2. The germline V gene has CDR1 MNHEY and CDR2 SMNVEV (reference sequence). This CDR3 has 12 amino acids. Germline trimming cut 6 bases from V and 10 bases from J; bases unmatched to any gene: 1. CDR3 sequence (DNA): TGTGCCAGCAGGACTAGCGGGGGAGAGCAGTTCTTC. This sequence encodes CASRTSGGEQFF.

The CDR3 sequence is CASTPGLANTGELFF. The CDR3 DNA reads as TGTGCCAGCACACCGGGACTGGCGAACACCGGGGAGCTGTTTTTT. The chain uses TRBV12-3 or TRBV12-4 and TRBJ2-2; weak D call: TRBD2 (6 bases). The length of the CDR3 is 15 residues. V was pared by 7 bases and J by 0 bases, with 12 bases between.

This clonotype was found many times. This chain links TRBV20-1 with TRBJ2-7; D may be TRBD2 (5 bases). The germline V and J ends were trimmed by 4 bases and 6 bases, with 22 bases remaining between them. CDR1 and CDR2 from the germline V gene are DFQATT and SNEGSKA (reference sequence). The CDR3 has 15 residues. The DNA for the CDR3 is TGCAGTGCTATCCCCAAGGAAGTACTAGGGCGCGAGCAGTACGTC. Amino acids: CSAIPKEVLGREQYV.

The gene calls are TRBV11-2 and TRBJ2-3; TRBD1 or TRBD2 may be the D gene (5 bases each). Germline V CDR1 and CDR2: SGHAT, FQNNGV. The CDR3 totals 12 residues. V was shortened by 2 bases and J by 13 bases, with 13 bases between the two germline ends. DNA for the CDR3: TGTGCCAGCAGCTTATGGGACGGTGGCAAGTATTTT. Translated: CASSLWDGGKYF.

This chain uses TRBV5-1 with TRBJ2-5, with 7 bases fitting TRBD2. The V gene's germline CDR1 is SGHRS and CDR2 YFSETQ. CDR3 size: 14 residues. V trimming: 4 bases; J trimming: 3 bases; junction bases outside the gene matches: 6. For the CDR3, the DNA is TGCGCCAGCAGCAGGTTAGCGGGTGAAGAGACCCAGTACTTC. It codes for CASSRLAGEETQYF. Combining the CDR3 with reference TRBV5-1 and TRBJ2-5 gives the whole variable domain KAGVTQTPRYLIKTRGQQVTLSCSPISGHRSVSWYQQTPGQGLQFLFEYFSETQRNKGNFPGRFSGRQFSNSRSEMNVSTLELGDSALYLCASSRLAGEETQYFGPGTRLLVL.